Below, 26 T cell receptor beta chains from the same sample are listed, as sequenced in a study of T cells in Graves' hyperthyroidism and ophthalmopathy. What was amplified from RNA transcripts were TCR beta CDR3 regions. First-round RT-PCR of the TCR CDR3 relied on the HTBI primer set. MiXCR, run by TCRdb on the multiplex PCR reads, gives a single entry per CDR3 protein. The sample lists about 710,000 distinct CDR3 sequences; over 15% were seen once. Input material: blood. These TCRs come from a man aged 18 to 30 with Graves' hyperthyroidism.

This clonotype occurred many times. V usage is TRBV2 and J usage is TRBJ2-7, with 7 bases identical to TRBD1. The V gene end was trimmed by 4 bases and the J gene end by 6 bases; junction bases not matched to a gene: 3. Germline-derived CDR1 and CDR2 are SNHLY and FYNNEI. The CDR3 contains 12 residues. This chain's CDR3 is CASSVRGSEQYF. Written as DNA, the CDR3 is TGTGCCAGCAGTGTCAGGGGGAGCGAGCAGTACTTC.

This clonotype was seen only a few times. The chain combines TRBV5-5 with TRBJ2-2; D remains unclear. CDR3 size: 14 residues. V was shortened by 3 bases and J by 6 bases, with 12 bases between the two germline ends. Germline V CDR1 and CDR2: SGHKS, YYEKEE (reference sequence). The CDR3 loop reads CASSYRPEPGELFF. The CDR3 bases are TGTGCCAGCAGCTATAGACCGGAACCCGGGGAGCTGTTTTTT.

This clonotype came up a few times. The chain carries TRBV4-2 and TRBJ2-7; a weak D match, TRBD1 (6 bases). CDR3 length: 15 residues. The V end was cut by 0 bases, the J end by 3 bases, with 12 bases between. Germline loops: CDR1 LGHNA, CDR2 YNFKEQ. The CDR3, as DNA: TGTGCCAGCAGCCAAGAAGGGGCAGGGGACTACGAGCAGTACTTC. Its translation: CASSQEGAGDYEQYF.

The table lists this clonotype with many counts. The CDR3 here is CASSFRTGSLQETQYF. Written as DNA, the CDR3 is TGTGCCAGCAGTTTCCGGACAGGGAGTCTCCAAGAGACCCAGTACTTC. The chain couples TRBV6-1 to TRBJ2-5, with 8 bases identical to TRBD1. V trimming: 5 bases; J trimming: 1 base; junction bases outside the gene matches: 9. In germline, CDR1 is MNHNS, CDR2 SASEGT. The CDR3 is 16 residues long.

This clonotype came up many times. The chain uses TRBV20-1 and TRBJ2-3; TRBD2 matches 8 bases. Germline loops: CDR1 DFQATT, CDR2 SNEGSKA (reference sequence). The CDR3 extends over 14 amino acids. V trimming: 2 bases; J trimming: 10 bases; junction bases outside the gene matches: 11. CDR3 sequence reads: CSARPLGTSSSQYF. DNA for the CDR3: TGCAGTGCTAGACCCCTCGGGACTAGTAGTTCGCAGTATTTT.

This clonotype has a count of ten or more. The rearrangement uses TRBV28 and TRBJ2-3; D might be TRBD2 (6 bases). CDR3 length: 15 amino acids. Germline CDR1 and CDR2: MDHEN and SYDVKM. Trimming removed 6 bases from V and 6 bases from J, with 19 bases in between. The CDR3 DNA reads TGTGCCAGCAGGTCGGGGGAGCCGCACGGTGATACGCAGTATTTT. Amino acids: CASRSGEPHGDTQYF.

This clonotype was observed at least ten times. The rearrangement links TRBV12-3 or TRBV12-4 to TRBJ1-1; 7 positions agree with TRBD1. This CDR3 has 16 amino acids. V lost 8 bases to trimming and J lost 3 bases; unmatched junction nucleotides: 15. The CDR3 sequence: CASSTTPGRGDTEAFF. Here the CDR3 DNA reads TGTGCCAGCTCAACCACGCCGGGCAGGGGGGACACTGAAGCTTTCTTT.

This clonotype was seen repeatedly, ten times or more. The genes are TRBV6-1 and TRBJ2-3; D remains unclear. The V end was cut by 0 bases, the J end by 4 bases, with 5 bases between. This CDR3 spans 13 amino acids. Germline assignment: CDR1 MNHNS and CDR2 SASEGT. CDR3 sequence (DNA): TGTGCCAGCAGTGAAGCGACGGCAGATACGCAGTATTTT. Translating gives CASSEATADTQYF.

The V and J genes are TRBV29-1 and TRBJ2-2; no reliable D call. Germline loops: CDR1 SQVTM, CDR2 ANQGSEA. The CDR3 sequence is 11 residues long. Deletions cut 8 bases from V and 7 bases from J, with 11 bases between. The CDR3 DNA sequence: TGCAGCTCCACTGTCCGCGGGGAGCTGTTTTTT. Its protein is CSSTVRGELFF.

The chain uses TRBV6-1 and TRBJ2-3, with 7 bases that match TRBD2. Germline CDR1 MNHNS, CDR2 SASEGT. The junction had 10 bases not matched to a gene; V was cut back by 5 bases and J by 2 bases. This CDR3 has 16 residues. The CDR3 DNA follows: TGTGCCAGCAGTCCCCCCCCTAGCGGCTACACAGATACGCAGTATTTT. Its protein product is CASSPPPSGYTDTQYF.

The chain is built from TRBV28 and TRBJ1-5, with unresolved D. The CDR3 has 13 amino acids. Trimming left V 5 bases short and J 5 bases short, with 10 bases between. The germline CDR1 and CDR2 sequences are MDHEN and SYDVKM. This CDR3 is CASSQGSHQPQHF. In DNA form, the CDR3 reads TGTGCCAGCAGTCAAGGGTCGCATCAGCCCCAGCATTTT.

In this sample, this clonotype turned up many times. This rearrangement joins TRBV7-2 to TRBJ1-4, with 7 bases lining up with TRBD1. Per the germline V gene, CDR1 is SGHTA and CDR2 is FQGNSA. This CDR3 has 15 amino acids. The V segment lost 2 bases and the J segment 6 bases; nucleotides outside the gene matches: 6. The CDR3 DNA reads TGTGCCAGCAGCTTATTCGGGACAGAAGATGAAAAACTGTTTTTT. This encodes CASSLFGTEDEKLFF. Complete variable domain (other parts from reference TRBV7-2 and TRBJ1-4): GAGVSQSPSNKVTEKGKDVELRCDPISGHTALYWYRQSLGQGLEFLIYFQGNSAPDKSGLPSDRFSAERTGGSVSTLTIQRTQQEDSAVYLCASSLFGTEDEKLFFGSGTQLSVL.

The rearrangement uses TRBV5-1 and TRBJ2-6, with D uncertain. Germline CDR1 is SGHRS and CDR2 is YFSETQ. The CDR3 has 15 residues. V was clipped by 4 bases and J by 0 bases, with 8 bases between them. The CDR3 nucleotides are TGCGCCAGCAGCAATCAGAGCTCTGGGGCCAACGTCCTGACTTTC. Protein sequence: CASSNQSSGANVLTF.

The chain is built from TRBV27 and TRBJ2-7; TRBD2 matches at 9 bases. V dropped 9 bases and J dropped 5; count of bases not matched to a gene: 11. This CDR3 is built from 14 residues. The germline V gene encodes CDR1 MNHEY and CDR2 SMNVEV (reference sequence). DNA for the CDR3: TGTGCCAGTATGGTTAACCTAGCGGGACACGAGCAGTACTTC. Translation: CASMVNLAGHEQYF.

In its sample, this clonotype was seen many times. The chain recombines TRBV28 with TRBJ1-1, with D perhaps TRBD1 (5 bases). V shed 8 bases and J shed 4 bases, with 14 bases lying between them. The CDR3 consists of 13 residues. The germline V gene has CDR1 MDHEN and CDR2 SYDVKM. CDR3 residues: CASGFRGGTEAFF. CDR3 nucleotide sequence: TGTGCCAGCGGGTTCCGGGGCGGCACTGAAGCTTTCTTT.

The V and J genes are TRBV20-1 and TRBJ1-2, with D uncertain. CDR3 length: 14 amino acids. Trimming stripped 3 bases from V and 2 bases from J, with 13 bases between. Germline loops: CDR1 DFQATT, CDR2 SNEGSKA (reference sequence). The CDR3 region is CSASPGSLNYGYTF. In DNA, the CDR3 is TGCAGTGCTAGTCCCGGGTCCCTGAACTATGGCTACACCTTC.

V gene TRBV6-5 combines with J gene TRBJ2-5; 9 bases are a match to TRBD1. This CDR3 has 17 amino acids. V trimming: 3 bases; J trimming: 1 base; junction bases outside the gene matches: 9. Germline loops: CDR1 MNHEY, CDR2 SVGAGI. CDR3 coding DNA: TGTGCCAGCAGTTATACAAAGTGGGACAGGGTCCAAGAGACCCAGTACTTC. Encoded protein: CASSYTKWDRVQETQYF.

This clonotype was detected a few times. CDR3 loop: CSARIGGYGYTF. CDR3 bases: TGCAGTGCTAGAATCGGTGGATATGGCTACACCTTC. The rearrangement joins TRBV20-1 to TRBJ1-2; D is uncertain. The germline V gene encodes CDR1 DFQATT and CDR2 SNEGSKA (reference sequence). The CDR3 consists of 12 residues. Trimming took off 2 bases at V and 5 bases at J, with 9 bases between the two ends.

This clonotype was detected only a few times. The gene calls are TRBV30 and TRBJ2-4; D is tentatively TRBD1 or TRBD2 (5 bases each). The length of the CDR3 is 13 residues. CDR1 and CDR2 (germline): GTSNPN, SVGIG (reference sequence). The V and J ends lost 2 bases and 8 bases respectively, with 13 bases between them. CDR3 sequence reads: CAWSPDTRDIQYF. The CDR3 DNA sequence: TGTGCCTGGAGTCCGGACACGAGGGACATTCAGTACTTC.

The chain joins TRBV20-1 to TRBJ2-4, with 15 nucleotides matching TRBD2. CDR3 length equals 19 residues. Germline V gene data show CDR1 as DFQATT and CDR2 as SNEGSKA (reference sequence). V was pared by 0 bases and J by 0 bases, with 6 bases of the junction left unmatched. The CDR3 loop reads CSAREGGLAGGVAKNIQYF. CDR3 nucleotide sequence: TGCAGTGCTAGAGAGGGGGGACTAGCGGGAGGAGTAGCCAAAAACATTCAGTACTTC.

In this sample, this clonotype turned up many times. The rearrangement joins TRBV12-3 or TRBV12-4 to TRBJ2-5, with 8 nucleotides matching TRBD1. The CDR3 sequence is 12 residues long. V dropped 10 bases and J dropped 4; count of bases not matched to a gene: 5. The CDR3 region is CATTGTGETQYF. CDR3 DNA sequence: TGTGCCACCACCGGGACAGGAGAGACCCAGTACTTC.

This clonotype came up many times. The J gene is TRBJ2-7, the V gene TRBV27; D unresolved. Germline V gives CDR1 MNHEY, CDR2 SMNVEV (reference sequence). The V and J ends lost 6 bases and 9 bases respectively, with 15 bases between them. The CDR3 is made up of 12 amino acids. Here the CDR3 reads CASRGRYTGQYF. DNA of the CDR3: TGTGCCAGCAGGGGCAGATATACTGGGCAGTACTTC.

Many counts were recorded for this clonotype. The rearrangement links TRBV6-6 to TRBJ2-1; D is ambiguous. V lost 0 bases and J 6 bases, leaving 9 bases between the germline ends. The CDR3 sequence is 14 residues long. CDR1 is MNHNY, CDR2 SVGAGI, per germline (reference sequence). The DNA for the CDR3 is TGTGCCAGCAGTTACTCCCGGATCGGCAATGAGCAGTTCTTC. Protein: CASSYSRIGNEQFF.

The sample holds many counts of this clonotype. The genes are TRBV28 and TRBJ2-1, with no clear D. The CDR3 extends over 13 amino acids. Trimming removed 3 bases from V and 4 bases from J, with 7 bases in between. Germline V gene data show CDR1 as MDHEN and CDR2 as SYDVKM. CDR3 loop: CASSFPDYNEQFF. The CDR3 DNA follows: TGTGCCAGCAGTTTCCCCGATTACAATGAGCAGTTCTTC.

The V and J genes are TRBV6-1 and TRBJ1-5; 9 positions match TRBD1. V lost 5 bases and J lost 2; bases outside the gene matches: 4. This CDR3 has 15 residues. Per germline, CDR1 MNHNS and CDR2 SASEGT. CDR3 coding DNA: TGTGCCAGCAGTTATGACAGGGGGGGCAATCAGCCCCAGCATTTT. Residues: CASSYDRGGNQPQHF.

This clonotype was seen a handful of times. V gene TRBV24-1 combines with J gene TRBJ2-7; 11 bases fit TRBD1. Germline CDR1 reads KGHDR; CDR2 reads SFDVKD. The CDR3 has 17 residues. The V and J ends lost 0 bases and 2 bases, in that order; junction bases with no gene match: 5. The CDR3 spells CATSDLAPGQGAYEQYF. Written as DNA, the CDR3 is TGTGCCACCAGTGATTTGGCGCCGGGACAGGGGGCCTACGAGCAGTACTTC.